This note documents a single T cell receptor (beta chain) sequence. The library targeted TCRbeta and was prepared with unique molecular identifiers. One entry per CDR3 protein results from TCRdb running MiXCR on the PCR reads. The table has about 240,000 distinct CDR3 sequences, roughly 24% seen once. The data originate from a study of T-cell reconstitution after alpha-beta-depleted transplantation in children. The CDR3 runs to 20 residues. Germline V gives CDR1 SGHVS, CDR2 FNYEAQ. V dropped 1 base and J dropped 4; count of bases not matched to a gene: 18. The chain is built from TRBV7-6 and TRBJ2-1, with 8 bases matching TRBD2. This sequence was found in a girl aged 2 to 10 with Fanconi anemia, due to receive a stem cell transplant. The source material was PBMCs, sampled before TCRalphabeta/CD19-depleted stem cell transplant. The CDR3 sequence: CASSLDGGTRGWGGYNEQFF. In DNA, the CDR3 is TGTGCCAGCAGCTTAGATGGGGGGACTAGGGGGTGGGGAGGTTACAATGAGCAGTTCTTC.